A single sample is the source of the 16 T cell receptor beta chains below, sequenced in a study of human T cells and chemical hapten exposure. The time point: patch test 2, 6 weeks after DPC sensitization. Stated treatment: therapeutic diphenylcyclopropenone sensitization with weekly scalp DPC. TCRdb re-derived calls from the RACE reads in MiXCR, one entry per CDR3 protein. This sample has roughly 100,000 distinct CDR3 sequences, with around 9.3% found just once. The sequences come from whole blood, collected in connection with sensitization to the hapten diphenylcyclopropenone (DPC). The receptors here all came from a woman between 35 and 50 years old with alopecia areata. Some clones in this sample may be carry-over from other donors' samples.

This clonotype was seen many times. The chain links TRBV4-1 to TRBJ2-1, with a possible D match to TRBD2 (5 bases). This CDR3 is built from 18 residues. Trimming stripped 4 bases from V and 1 base from J, with 20 bases between. Germline V gene lookup returns CDR1 MGHRA and CDR2 YSYEKL. The CDR3 nucleotides read TGCGCCAGCAGCCGCGGACTCTTGCGGGTCCTGTCCTACAATGAGCAGTTCTTC. It is translated as CASSRGLLRVLSYNEQFF.

This clonotype has only a few counts. The chain recombines TRBV29-1 with TRBJ2-7; no clear D gene. In germline, CDR1 is SQVTM, CDR2 ANQGSEA. This CDR3 region has 11 residues. Trimming pared 7 bases from V and 3 bases from J, leaving 10 bases between. CDR3: CSAERNYEQYF. The CDR3 DNA sequence: TGCAGCGCTGAGCGCAACTACGAGCAGTACTTC.

V gene TRBV5-1 combines with J gene TRBJ2-1; TRBD2 is a possible D gene (5 bases). Germline CDR1 is SGHRS and CDR2 is YFSETQ. The ends were cut back, 0 bases at V and 8 bases at J, with 15 bases in the middle. The CDR3 is 15 residues long. The CDR3 DNA follows: TGCGCCAGCAGCTTGGGGGCCGGGGTTATCGATGAGCAGTTCTTC. It translates to CASSLGAGVIDEQFF.

There are a few counts of this clonotype. CDR3 bases: TGTGCCAGCAGCCCCGCAGAAAATGAAAAACTGTTTTTT. This encodes CASSPAENEKLFF. The rearrangement uses TRBV5-4 and TRBJ1-4; D uncertain. The CDR3 sequence is 13 residues long. V was shortened by 4 bases and J by 5 bases, with 9 bases between the two germline ends. Germline loops: CDR1 SGHNT, CDR2 YYREEE (reference sequence).

This clonotype was counted many times. The genes are TRBV29-1 and TRBJ2-3; D might be TRBD2 (5 bases). Deletions cut 6 bases from V and 0 bases from J, with 13 bases between. Germline CDR1 is SQVTM and CDR2 is ANQGSEA. The CDR3 has 14 amino acids. CDR3 sequence (DNA): TGCAGCGTCACGGGATCATCGAGCACAGATACGCAGTATTTT. Its protein product is CSVTGSSSTDTQYF.

In its sample, this clonotype was seen a few times. The chain employs TRBV12-5 and TRBJ1-1; no clear D. Germline V gene lookup returns CDR1 LGHNT and CDR2 FRNRAP. Trimming stripped 6 bases from V and 1 base from J, with 9 bases between. The CDR3 consists of 13 residues. The CDR3 bases are TGTGCTAGTGGGACTTCGGGGAACACTGAAGCTTTCTTT. The encoded protein is CASGTSGNTEAFF.

This clonotype was observed many times. The genes are TRBV28 and TRBJ2-5; perhaps TRBD1 as D (5 bases). There are 15 residues in the CDR3. Between the trimmed V and J ends, which lost 3 bases and 0 bases, there was a span of 11 bases. Germline V lookup: CDR1 MDHEN, CDR2 SYDVKM. In DNA form, the CDR3 reads TGTGCCAGCAGTTTTTCAGGGATGTACCAAGAGACCCAGTACTTC. Its translation is CASSFSGMYQETQYF. The variable domain in full, with the rest retrieved from reference TRBV28 and TRBJ2-5, is DVKVTQSSRYLVKRTGEKVFLECVQDMDHENMFWYRQDPGLGLRLIYFSYDVKMKEKGDIPEGYSVSREKKERFSLILESASTNQTSMYLCASSFSGMYQETQYFGPGTRLLVL.

This clonotype occurred a few times. The chain is built from TRBV20-1 and TRBJ2-1; possibly TRBD1 for D (6 bases). The CDR3 loop spans 18 amino acids. The V and J ends lost 2 bases and 3 bases respectively, with 23 bases between them. Germline CDR1 and CDR2: DFQATT and SNEGSKA (reference sequence). This CDR3 is CSARRGQSRFPFYNEQFF. Here the CDR3 DNA reads TGCAGTGCTAGACGAGGACAGTCGAGGTTCCCATTCTACAATGAGCAGTTCTTC.

This clonotype turned up a few times. This chain connects TRBV20-1 to TRBJ2-7; 8 bases agree with TRBD2. This CDR3 contains 13 residues. V was pared by 7 bases and J by 7 bases, with 12 bases of the junction left unmatched. CDR1 is DFQATT and CDR2 is SNEGSKA in the germline V gene (reference sequence). CDR3 in amino acids: CSVTGTRAREQYF. Written as DNA, the CDR3 is TGCAGTGTCACCGGGACTAGGGCTCGGGAGCAGTACTTC.

This clonotype turned up a few times. The CDR3 here is CASSYIINRGAGANVLTF. In DNA form, the CDR3 reads TGTGCCAGCAGTTACATTATCAACAGGGGGGCTGGGGCCAACGTCCTGACTTTC. The chain is built from TRBV12-3 or TRBV12-4 and TRBJ2-6; 8 bases are a match to TRBD1. The CDR3 is 18 residues long. J lost 2 bases, V lost 4 bases, and 10 bases had no gene match.

This clonotype was picked up many times. The V and J genes are TRBV6-5 and TRBJ2-1; weak D call: TRBD2 (6 bases). The CDR3 spans 15 residues. With 5 bases removed from V and 2 bases from J, the gap between germline ends came to 13 bases. Germline CDR1 reads MNHEY; CDR2 reads SVGAGI. The CDR3 is CASSPRDSAYNEQFF. CDR3 nucleotides: TGTGCCAGCAGTCCACGGGACTCAGCCTACAATGAGCAGTTCTTC.

This clonotype was observed at least ten times. This chain links TRBV30 with TRBJ2-1, with TRBD1 matching over 10 bases. The germline V gene has CDR1 GTSNPN and CDR2 SVGIG (reference sequence). Trimming removed 2 bases from V and 6 bases from J; junction bases left unmatched: 22. This CDR3 spans 20 amino acids. The CDR3 reads CAWSNGPSPDPGQGSNEQFF. The CDR3 nucleotides read TGTGCCTGGAGTAACGGTCCCTCGCCAGATCCGGGACAGGGGAGCAATGAGCAGTTCTTC. Complete variable domain (other parts from reference TRBV30 and TRBJ2-1): SQTIHQWPATLVQPVGSPLSLECTVEGTSNPNLYWYRQAAGRGLQLLFYSVGIGQISSEVPQNLSASRPQDRQFILSSKKLLLSDSGFYLCAWSNGPSPDPGQGSNEQFFGPGTRLTVL.

There are a few counts of this clonotype. The chain carries TRBV6-5 and TRBJ2-7; 11 bases align to TRBD2. Germline V CDR1 and CDR2: MNHEY, SVGAGI. The CDR3 has 18 residues. With 0 bases clipped from V and 2 bases from J, the junction kept 9 bases outside the gene matches. CDR3 amino acids: CASSYSSTGTSGAYEQYF. The CDR3 region has the DNA TGTGCCAGCAGTTACTCGAGTACTGGGACTAGCGGAGCCTACGAGCAGTACTTC.

This clonotype came up a few times. The chain combines TRBV3-1 with TRBJ2-7, with 8 nucleotides matching TRBD2. Germline loops: CDR1 LGHDT, CDR2 YNNKEL (reference sequence). CDR3 length: 14 amino acids. J was trimmed by 4 bases and V by 1 base; bases with no gene match: 3. CDR3 residues: CASSQGTSQYEQYF. The CDR3 DNA reads TGTGCCAGCAGCCAAGGGACTAGCCAATACGAGCAGTACTTC.

This clonotype appeared a few times. The rearrangement uses TRBV9 and TRBJ2-2; D assignment may be TRBD1 or TRBD2 (5 bases each). V lost 3 bases and J 7 bases, leaving 13 bases between the germline ends. The CDR3 contains 14 residues. Per the germline V gene, CDR1 is SGDLS and CDR2 is YYNGEE. The CDR3 DNA follows: TGTGCCAGCAGCGACGGGACGTCCATCGGGGAGCTGTTTTTT. It is translated as CASSDGTSIGELFF.

This clonotype has at least ten counts. CDR3 loop: CASSRRVLYNEQFF. The DNA for the CDR3 is TGTGCCAGCAGCCGTCGGGTTCTTTACAATGAGCAGTTCTTC. The chain joins TRBV7-9 to TRBJ2-1; D remains ambiguous. Germline V gene lookup returns CDR1 SEHNR and CDR2 FQNEAQ (reference sequence). Between the trimmed V and J ends, which lost 5 bases and 4 bases, there was a span of 12 bases. There are 14 residues in the CDR3. The whole variable domain, remainder taken from reference TRBV7-9 and TRBJ2-1, is DTGVSQNPRHKITKRGQNVTFRCDPISEHNRLYWYRQTLGQGPEFLTYFQNEAQLEKSRLLSDRFSAERPKGSFSTLEIQRTEQGDSAMYLCASSRRVLYNEQFFGPGTRLTVL.